The 11 T cell receptor beta chains reported below all come from one sample, sequenced in a study of T-cell reconstitution after alpha-beta-depleted transplantation in children (dated by TCRdb to 2016 to 2017). Per the publication, the treatment or condition label means: allogeneic hematopoietic cell transplantation with graft depleted of TCRalphabeta T cells and CD19 B cells. The library was made by PCR. Data came from an Illumina HiSeq 2500. To normalize quantification of the TCRbeta repertoire, the TCR libraries were built with molecular barcoding that relied on unique molecular identifiers. TCRdb reprocessed the public reads (quality trimming at Q25 with fastp, clone calling with MiXCR) and kept in-frame beta chains. CDR3 protein duplicates are merged, each entry listing the most common genes and DNA. The sample includes about 240,000 distinct CDR3 sequences, with roughly a quarter observed a single time. The ten largest clones take up 2.6% of the sample.

The material was PBMCs, obtained before TCRalphabeta/CD19-depleted stem cell transplant. These receptors originate from a girl aged 2-10 years with Fanconi anemia, due to receive a stem cell transplant.

This clonotype has only a few counts. The rearrangement links TRBV29-1 to TRBJ2-3, with TRBD2 matching 10 bases. Trimming at V came to 5 bases and at J to 3 bases, leaving 5 bases not matched to a gene. The length of the CDR3 is 14 residues. Looked up from germline, CDR1 is SQVTM and CDR2 is ANQGSEA. CDR3: CSVFASGSTDTQYF. The CDR3 nucleotides read TGCAGCGTTTTCGCTAGCGGGAGTACAGATACGCAGTATTTT.

The chain links TRBV2 to TRBJ2-7; D is ambiguous. The germline V and J ends were trimmed by 5 bases and 3 bases, with 5 bases remaining between them. This CDR3 contains 11 residues. The germline CDR1 and CDR2 sequences are SNHLY and FYNNEI. This chain's CDR3 is CASSRLYEQYF. CDR3 DNA sequence: TGTGCCAGCAGTAGGCTCTACGAGCAGTACTTC.

This clonotype appeared a few times. This rearrangement joins TRBV9 to TRBJ2-2; D is ambiguous. The CDR3 contains 14 residues. V dropped 3 bases and J dropped 1 base, with 7 bases sitting between them. The germline CDR1 and CDR2 sequences are SGDLS and YYNGEE. In DNA form, the CDR3 reads TGTGCCAGCAGCGGACTCCTGAACACCGGGGAGCTGTTTTTT. Its translation is CASSGLLNTGELFF.

In this sample, this clonotype turned up many times. The chain carries TRBV19 and TRBJ2-1; 7 bases agree with TRBD1. Looked up from germline, CDR1 is LNHDA and CDR2 is SQIVND (reference sequence). V was pared by 3 bases and J by 4 bases, with 6 bases of the junction left unmatched. This CDR3 contains 15 residues. The DNA of the CDR3 is TGTGCCAGTAGTATGGACCGGGACAGATACAATGAGCAGTTCTTC. Its protein is CASSMDRDRYNEQFF.

This rearrangement joins TRBV29-1 to TRBJ1-2, with D maybe TRBD1 (6 bases). The germline CDR1 and CDR2 sequences are SQVTM and ANQGSEA. CDR3 size: 12 residues. Trimming cost V 5 bases and J 5 bases, with 12 bases left between them. The CDR3 reads CSVTGLGYGYTF. Here the CDR3 DNA reads TGCAGCGTTACAGGGTTGGGGTATGGCTACACCTTC.

This clonotype was counted ten times or more. An end of the junction does not agree with germline; a read error may underlie this. The chain recombines TRBV5-1 with TRBJ2-1; TRBD2 is a possible D gene (6 bases). The length of the CDR3 is 9 residues. Germline values: CDR1 SGHRS, CDR2 YFSETQ. The CDR3 here is CRNRDLKFF. CDR3 nucleotides: TGTAGAAACCGGGACTTGAAGTTCTTC.

This sequence joins TRBV28 and TRBJ2-7, with D hard to call. The CDR3 covers 15 residues. Trimming removed 5 bases from V and 3 bases from J, with 17 bases in between. The V gene's germline CDR1 is MDHEN and CDR2 SYDVKM. CDR3 amino acids: CASSPRVSGNYEQYF. The CDR3 DNA is TGTGCCAGCAGTCCCCGGGTATCAGGAAACTACGAGCAGTACTTC.

This rearrangement joins TRBV5-8 to TRBJ2-5, with D perhaps TRBD2 (6 bases). Trimming left V 1 base short and J 4 bases short, with 11 bases between. Germline V gene sequence: CDR1 SGHTS, CDR2 YDEGEE. CDR3 length: 14 amino acids. The CDR3 sequence is CASSLISGAETQYF. DNA for the CDR3: TGTGCCAGCAGCTTGATTAGCGGCGCAGAGACCCAGTACTTC.

This clonotype occurred a few times. A much larger clone differs by one base, so this may be a read error. Here the CDR3 reads CASSLAGLAGVPTYEQHF. The CDR3 DNA follows: TGTGCCAGCAGTTTAGCGGGACTAGCGGGAGTACCGACCTACGAGCAGCACTTC. The chain is built from TRBV12-3 or TRBV12-4 and TRBJ2-7; 14 nucleotides agree with TRBD2. The CDR3 extends over 18 amino acids.

The chain employs TRBV20-1 and TRBJ2-1; possible D gene TRBD2, 6 bases. CDR1 is DFQATT and CDR2 is SNEGSKA in the germline V gene (reference sequence). The CDR3 is made up of 15 amino acids. V was clipped by 0 bases and J by 9 bases, with 18 bases between them. CDR3 nucleotides: TGCAGTGCTAGAGATCTGGGGGGAGGTATCGGTGAGCAGTTCTTC. It codes for CSARDLGGGIGEQFF.

The V gene is TRBV4-2, the J gene TRBJ1-6, with 7 bases fitting TRBD1. V lost 4 bases and J lost 8; bases outside the gene matches: 8. Germline assignment: CDR1 LGHNA and CDR2 YNFKEQ. The CDR3 has 15 amino acids. In DNA, the CDR3 is TGTGCCAGCAGCCCCACGGGACAGTTGCATTCACCCCTCCACTTT. This encodes CASSPTGQLHSPLHF.